This T cell receptor (beta chain) was documented in a study of blood T cell repertoires in COVID-19 (dated by TCRdb to between 2020 and 2021). Context from the whole study: Samples from collaborators originated in the United States, Italy and Spain and spanned both the acute and convalescent phases of COVID-19. A de-identified subject ID, COVID-19 status, age in years and sex were almost always included in the sample metadata. The repertoires were released in a freely available public database intended as a resource for research on the immune response to SARS-CoV-2. The prospective study material was composed of cDNA or gDNA derived from T cells, B-cell-depleted T cells, or PBMCs. Deeply sampled blood TCRbeta repertoires from subjects exposed to, actively infected with, or recovered from COVID-19 were included in the dataset. The samples were drawn from the first 160 participants of the ongoing ImmuneRACE study and from 1,254 subjects provided by 6 global collaborators. Where available, HLA class I and class II types were taken from metadata supplied by the sample provider and were not determined by assay-based typing.

Samples from volunteer blood donors who had recovered from COVID-19 were contributed by a second Seattle source. Collaborating institutions collected whole blood in K2EDTA tubes following their own protocols. Collaborator samples were shipped for TCRbeta analysis as frozen whole blood, isolated PBMCs, or DNA extracted from either sample type. The full study reports these points: The amount of clinical and demographic metadata varied by source and participant and was provided uncurated.

TCRbeta CDR3 regions were amplified from genomic DNA by means of the immunoSEQ Assay, a bias-controlled multiplex PCR. The study's own analysis went as follows. Within the assay, amplification of reference gene primers was used to estimate how many nucleated cells each sample contained. Sequence reads were collapsed and filtered to measure the absolute abundance of every unique TCRbeta CDR3 rearrangement. For each sample, productive Simpson clonality was calculated as the square root of Simpson's diversity index across productive rearrangements. Here the immuneACCESS table is served through TCRdb, limited to in-frame sequences with V and J called. Missing clones are a known gap in these copies; in checked studies unresolved V genes cover under half, and the rest lacks a known reason. V and J calls plus clone size are reproduced from that table; the DNA served to infer D and trimming. The sample yields hundreds of thousands of clones; 86% were counted once. The ten top clones hold 1.5% to 2% of the sample.

Note on this clone: Its recognized antigen is unknown. Base qualities were left out, and no much larger clone turns up one base away.

The CDR3, from cysteine to phenylalanine, totals 13 residues. The entry retains the CDR3 DNA only, 39 bases that are in frame from base 1. The junction carries 13 bases between V and J, which are trimmed by 6 bases and 4 bases respectively. The germline V gene encodes CDR1 SEHNR and CDR2 FQNEAQ (reference sequence). The chain employs TRBV7-9 and TRBJ2-7; a tentative D call is TRBD2 (6 bases match). The sequencing input was peripheral blood. The origin of this receptor is a woman between 55 and 75 years old who had recovered from COVID-19. The CDR3: CASSTGLTYEQYF. The sequenced DNA: TGTGCCAGCAGTACGGGACTGACATACGAGCAGTACTTC.